This T cell receptor beta chain appears in the sequencing data of a study of cytomegalovirus exposure and HLA in healthy donors. The PCR used 60 Vbeta and 13 Jbeta primers. Clones were sequenced by immunoSEQ multiplex PCR, and TCRdb holds only the in-frame ones, with some missing. The sample yields 80,000 to 100,000 clones, 74% seen once. Germline V CDR1 and CDR2: SGHTA, FQGNSA. V was pared by 1 base and J by 5 bases, with 7 bases of the junction left unmatched. The CDR3 extends over 16 amino acids. This chain uses TRBV7-2 with TRBJ1-4, with TRBD1 matching over 7 bases. The clonotype originates from a man aged 30-40 years in good health and CMV-seropositive. The sample consisted of PBMCs. The CDR3 sequence is CASSLGRDRVNEKLFF. The CDR3 region has the DNA TGTGCCAGCAGCTTAGGGAGGGACAGAGTAAATGAAAAACTGTTTTTT.